The 6 T cell receptor beta chains listed next were all sequenced from one sample in a study of tumor and adjacent non-tumor tissue in lung cancer. No cell sorting was done before RNA was extracted from the tissue. Distant lung tissue was collected more than 3 cm away from the tumor edge. The library came from three nested PCR rounds adapted from ARM-PCR protocols. TCRdb called the multiplex PCR reads again in MiXCR, with one record for every CDR3 protein. The data contain more than 85,000 distinct CDR3 sequences, around 57% of them singletons. The sequencing sample was made of distant non-tumor lung tissue. The receptors shown here come from a man in his fifties or sixties with non-small cell lung cancer.

This clonotype was observed many times. The V call is TRBV6-5, the J call TRBJ1-1; perhaps TRBD1 as D (5 bases). CDR1 is MNHEY, CDR2 SVGAGI, per germline. This CDR3 is built from 14 residues. Trimming took 7 bases from V and 0 from J, leaving 12 bases between them. Here the CDR3 DNA reads TGTGCCAGCACTAAGGACAACATGAACACTGAAGCTTTCTTT. Translation gives CASTKDNMNTEAFF.

Worth noting for this clonotype: The CDR3 ends on some other residue instead of the conserved phenylalanine or tryptophan, so this is likely a read error. Because the CDR3's place on the DNA is in doubt, the DNA is left out and the CDR3 is given as listed by TCRdb. V and J are TRBV11-2 and TRBJ2-2. The CDR3 length is 15 residues, termini included. In germline, CDR1 is SGHAT, CDR2 FQNNGV. The CDR3 loop reads CASSERLANTGELFV.

The rearrangement uses TRBV4-3 and TRBJ2-3, with D hard to call. CDR1 is LGHNA and CDR2 is YSLEER in the germline V gene. This CDR3 contains 16 residues. CDR3 sequence reads: CATSQDTRYSTDTQYF. The CDR3 DNA follows: TGCGCGACCAGCCAAGATACGCGGTATAGCACAGATACGCAGTATTTT.

Of note for this clonotype: This may come from a read error, since a much larger clone is one base off. This rearrangement joins TRBV25-1 to TRBJ2-5, with D perhaps matching TRBD2 (7 bases). CDR1 and CDR2 from the germline V gene are MGHDK and SYGVNS. This CDR3 is built from 15 residues. The DNA of the CDR3 is TGTGCCAGCAGTGAATTGGGGGGCGCGGGAGAGGCCCAGTACTTC. This sequence encodes CASSELGGAGEAQYF.

A few counts support this clonotype. A much larger clone differs by one base, so this may be a read error. The rearrangement uses TRBV5-1 and TRBJ2-1; 12 bases match TRBD1. The CDR3 sequence is 14 residues long. Germline values: CDR1 SGHRS, CDR2 YFSETQ. J gave up 7 bases and V 4 bases, and 3 bases lay outside the gene matches. CDR3 protein: CASSPGQGANEQFF. In DNA, the CDR3 is TGCGCCAGCAGCCCGGGACAGGGGGCGAATGAGCAGTTCTTC.

Details on this clonotype: Just one base apart from a much larger clone, this may be a read error. The chain has TRBV5-1 and TRBJ2-7; 7 bases map to TRBD1. Germline lookup yields CDR1 SGHRS and CDR2 YFSETQ. The CDR3 extends over 14 amino acids. This chain's CDR3 is CARSLRTGPYEQYF. The CDR3 nucleotides read TGCGCCAGGAGCTTGCGGACAGGACCCTACGAGCAGTACTTC.